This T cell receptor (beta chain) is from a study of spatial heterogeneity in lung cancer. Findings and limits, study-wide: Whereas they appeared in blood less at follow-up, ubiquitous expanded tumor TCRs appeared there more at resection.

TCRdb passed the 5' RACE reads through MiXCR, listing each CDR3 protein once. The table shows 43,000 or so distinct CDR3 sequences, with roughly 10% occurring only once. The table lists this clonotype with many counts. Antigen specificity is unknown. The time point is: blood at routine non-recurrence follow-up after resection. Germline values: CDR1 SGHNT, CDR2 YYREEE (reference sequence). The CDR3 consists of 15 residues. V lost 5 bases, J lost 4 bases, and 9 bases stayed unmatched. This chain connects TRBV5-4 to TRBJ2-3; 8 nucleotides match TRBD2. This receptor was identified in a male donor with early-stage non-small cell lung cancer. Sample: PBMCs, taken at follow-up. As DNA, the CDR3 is TGTGCCAGCAGTAGTTTAGCGGGGAGTTCAGATACGCAGTATTTT. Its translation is CASSSLAGSSDTQYF.